These 7 T cell receptor beta chains originate from one sample sequenced in a study of CD4 T cells in relation to SARS-CoV-2 and coronaviruses. TCRdb's table, derived via immunoSEQ multiplex PCR, lists solely in-frame clones and lacks some. Found here are roughly 60,000 clones, approximately 94% of them singletons; the top ten hold roughly 0.14%. Before the COVID-19 pandemic, during about 2010-2019, CD4+ T cells were taken from unexposed donors. The sample taken for sequencing was naive CD4+ T cells from PBMCs. This sample's subset: naive CD4+ T cells isolated by negative enrichment. The receptors were sampled from a human donor in good health.

The chain combines TRBV10-2 with TRBJ2-7, with 12 positions matching TRBD2. V lost 3 bases, J lost 6 bases, and 6 bases stayed unmatched. The CDR3 has 15 amino acids. The germline V gene has CDR1 WSHSY and CDR2 SAAADI. The CDR3 bases are TGCGCCAGCAGTGAACGGTCACTAGCGGGAGGCGAGCAGTACTTC. Amino acid sequence: CASSERSLAGGEQYF.

This CDR3 is CASKGPGRNEQFF. The CDR3 bases are TGTGCCAGCAAGGGGCCAGGGCGCAATGAGCAGTTCTTC. This chain uses TRBV2 with TRBJ2-1; maybe TRBD1 (5 bases). The CDR3 runs 13 residues. Looked up from germline, CDR1 is SNHLY and CDR2 is FYNNEI. V lost 7 bases and J lost 6, with 13 bases in between.

The CDR3 DNA is TGCAGCGTTGAAGGAGGACAGGGTTCCCCAGATACGCAGTATTTT. It yields the protein CSVEGGQGSPDTQYF. J is TRBJ2-3 and V is TRBV29-1; 8 nucleotides line up with TRBD1. V was clipped by 1 base and J by 4 bases; unmatched bases: 7. The CDR3 extends over 15 amino acids. The germline CDR1 and CDR2 sequences are SQVTM and ANQGSEA.

The rearrangement uses TRBV7-3 and TRBJ2-3, with 8 bases aligning to TRBD2. CDR1 and CDR2 (germline): SGHTA, FQGTGA. With V trimmed by 3 bases and J by 1 base, 3 bases remained unmatched. The CDR3 consists of 15 residues. This CDR3 is CASSFSGMGTDTQYF. The CDR3 nucleotides are TGTGCCAGCAGCTTTAGCGGGATGGGCACAGATACGCAGTATTTT.

The genes are TRBV3-1 (or the pseudogene TRBV3-2) and TRBJ2-3; D is unclear. CDR1 and CDR2 (germline): LGHDT, YNNKEL (reference sequence). Deletions cut 1 base from V and 4 bases from J, with 6 bases between. The CDR3 covers 13 residues. The CDR3 nucleotides read TGTGCCAGCAGCCAAGGCCCTCCAGATACGCAGTATTTT. This translates into CASSQGPPDTQYF.

V gene TRBV11-3 combines with J gene TRBJ2-3, with 9 bases lining up with TRBD2. CDR1 and CDR2 from the germline V gene are SGHNT and YENEEA. Germline trimming cut 5 bases from V and 4 bases from J; bases unmatched to any gene: 10. This CDR3 contains 16 residues. The CDR3 sequence is CASSRAGGSFSDTQYF. In DNA, the CDR3 is TGTGCCAGCAGCCGGGCGGGAGGGAGCTTCTCAGATACGCAGTATTTT.

V gene TRBV28 combines with J gene TRBJ1-5, with 9 bases fitting TRBD1. The CDR3 spans 14 residues. CDR1 and CDR2 (germline): MDHEN, SYDVKM. J was trimmed by 9 bases and V by 6 bases; bases with no gene match: 9. Here the CDR3 reads CASSRTGEFWPQHF. The CDR3 DNA sequence: TGTGCCAGCAGCCGGACAGGGGAGTTTTGGCCCCAGCATTTT.